These 29 T cell receptor beta chains share one sample of origin, sequenced in a study of regulatory T cells in long-lasting Graves disease. Time point noted: newly diagnosed GD, antithyroid drugs for less than 3 months. RNA from PBMCs was the source of the TCR library. Arm-PCR with iRepertoire HTBI primers amplified the CDR3 regions for these TCR beta libraries. TCRdb redid the calling of the multiplex PCR reads with MiXCR, one entry per CDR3 protein. This table holds approximately 540,000 distinct CDR3 sequences, 12% found once. These data are also associated with another study on T cells in Graves' hyperthyroidism and ophthalmopathy.

The sequenced sample was peripheral blood mononuclear cells (PBMCs), obtained at new diagnosis, from a patient treated with antithyroid drugs. The receptors originated from a woman aged 25 to 39 with Graves disease.

This clonotype has at least ten counts. The chain couples TRBV7-2 to TRBJ1-6; D gene uncertain. Trimming removed 8 bases from V and 10 bases from J, with 12 bases in between. From germline, CDR1 is SGHTA and CDR2 FQGNSA. This CDR3 is 12 amino acids long. The CDR3 DNA sequence: TGTGCCAGCGGCAGGCTGAACTCACCCCTCCACTTT. This gives the protein CASGRLNSPLHF.

This clonotype was observed at least ten times. J is TRBJ1-6 and V is TRBV2; D remains ambiguous. Looked up from germline, CDR1 is SNHLY and CDR2 is FYNNEI. This CDR3 is 11 amino acids long. The V end lost 2 bases, the J end lost 13 bases, and 6 bases lay between the germline ends. The CDR3 is CASSETVPLHF. In nucleotides, the CDR3 is TGTGCCAGCAGTGAAACAGTTCCCCTCCACTTT.

This clonotype was detected a few times. This chain uses TRBV14 with TRBJ2-4; 7 nucleotides line up with TRBD2. From germline, CDR1 is SGHDN and CDR2 FVKESK. The CDR3 spans 15 residues. The V segment lost 2 bases and the J segment 2 bases; nucleotides outside the gene matches: 3. The CDR3 nucleotides read TGTGCCAGCAGCCAACCGGGGGGACCCAAAAACATTCAGTACTTC. Translated: CASSQPGGPKNIQYF. The full variable domain, with the rest looked up from reference TRBV14 and TRBJ2-4, is EAGVTQFPSHSVIEKGQTVTLRCDPISGHDNLYWYRRVMGKEIKFLLHFVKESKQDESGMPNNRFLAERTGGTYSTLKVQPAELEDSGVYFCASSQPGGPKNIQYFGAGTRLSVL.

The chain links TRBV20-1 to TRBJ2-7; possible D gene TRBD1, 5 bases. Trimming cost V 4 bases and J 2 bases, with 21 bases left between them. This CDR3 has 16 amino acids. In germline, CDR1 is DFQATT, CDR2 SNEGSKA (reference sequence). In nucleotides, the CDR3 is TGCAGTGCTATAGATGGGGCTAGTTCTTTTCCCTACGAGCAGTACTTC. This encodes CSAIDGASSFPYEQYF.

The rearrangement links TRBV7-2 to TRBJ2-1, with D possibly called TRBD1 or TRBD2 (6 bases each). CDR3 size: 15 residues. In germline, CDR1 is SGHTA, CDR2 FQGNSA. V lost 5 bases to trimming and J lost 7 bases, with 18 bases between them. The chain's CDR3 is CASSLRTVGGNEQFF. The DNA for the CDR3 is TGTGCCAGCAGCCTAAGGACAGTGGGGGGTAATGAGCAGTTCTTC.

This clonotype came up many times. This chain links TRBV10-3 with TRBJ2-1; 7 bases are a match to TRBD2. CDR3 size: 17 residues. V gave up 3 bases and J gave up 0 bases; unmatched junction bases: 8. Germline V gene sequence: CDR1 ENHRY, CDR2 SYGVKD. The CDR3 sequence is CAISDLSGLSSYNEQFF. Written as DNA, the CDR3 is TGTGCCATCAGTGACCTTAGCGGGCTTAGCTCCTACAATGAGCAGTTCTTC.

This chain uses TRBV30 with TRBJ2-7, with 10 bases aligning to TRBD2. Per germline, CDR1 GTSNPN and CDR2 SVGIG (reference sequence). The junction had 19 bases not matched to a gene; V was cut back by 2 bases and J by 3 bases. There are 19 residues in the CDR3. Here the CDR3 reads CAWSRITPLGLADFYEQYF. CDR3 DNA sequence: TGTGCCTGGAGTCGTATAACCCCCCTCGGACTAGCGGACTTCTACGAGCAGTACTTC.

This chain joins TRBV19 and TRBJ2-4; the D is unclear. The CDR3 runs to 15 residues. Germline V gives CDR1 LNHDA, CDR2 SQIVND (reference sequence). Deletions cut 5 bases from V and 6 bases from J, with 17 bases between. The CDR3, as DNA: TGTGCCAGTAGTCCTCAGCTTGGACCGGGAAACATTCAGTACTTC. It encodes CASSPQLGPGNIQYF.

There are many counts of this clonotype. The chain carries TRBV28 and TRBJ1-1, with D unclear. The CDR3 contains 12 residues. The germline V and J ends were trimmed by 10 bases and 0 bases, with 9 bases remaining between them. Germline V gene data show CDR1 as MDHEN and CDR2 as SYDVKM. The DNA of the CDR3 is TGTGCCACCAACTACATGAACACTGAAGCTTTCTTT. Translating it yields CATNYMNTEAFF.

A remark on this clonotype: It may be a read error: a sequence one base away is much more abundant. This chain joins TRBV27 and TRBJ2-1, with 7 bases lining up with TRBD1. The germline V gene has CDR1 MNHEY and CDR2 SMNVEV (reference sequence). The CDR3 has 17 amino acids. J gave up 5 bases and V 5 bases, and 15 bases lay outside the gene matches. CDR3 amino acids: CASSDWTHTGANNEQFF. The CDR3 DNA follows: TGTGCCAGCAGTGATTGGACTCACACAGGGGCCAACAATGAGCAGTTCTTC.

This clonotype was found many times. The chain uses TRBV18 and TRBJ1-1; no clear D. V lost 3 bases, J lost 2 bases, and 7 bases lay in between. Germline loops: CDR1 KGHSH, CDR2 LQKENI. The CDR3 has 13 residues. CDR3 sequence reads: CASSPGSNTEAFF. The CDR3 bases are TGTGCCAGCTCACCGGGGAGTAACACTGAAGCTTTCTTT.

The table lists this clonotype with many counts. The chain employs TRBV11-2 and TRBJ2-3; 12 nucleotides line up with TRBD2. V trimming: 2 bases; J trimming: 3 bases; junction bases outside the gene matches: 12. Germline CDR1 SGHAT, CDR2 FQNNGV. This CDR3 spans 19 amino acids. CDR3: CASSLRPSLAGGVTDTQYF. In DNA form, the CDR3 reads TGTGCCAGCAGCTTAAGGCCCTCACTAGCGGGAGGAGTGACAGATACGCAGTATTTT.

This clonotype was counted ten times or more. Just one base apart from a much larger clone, this may be a read error. V and J are TRBV6-1 and TRBJ1-1, with D unclear. The CDR3 sequence is 13 residues long. V dropped 2 bases and J dropped 1 base, with 5 bases sitting between them. The germline CDR1 and CDR2 sequences are MNHNS and SASEGT. CDR3 in amino acids: CASSEQTNTEAFF. The CDR3 bases are TGTGCCAGCAGTGAACAGACGAACACTGAAGCTTTCTTT.

V usage is TRBV30 and J usage is TRBJ1-4; 12 bases line up with TRBD1. Germline CDR1 and CDR2: GTSNPN and SVGIG (reference sequence). Trimming cost V 3 bases and J 8 bases; bases outside gene matches: 4. The CDR3 is 14 residues long. CDR3 sequence (DNA): TGTGCCTGGAGGAGGGACAGGGGGCGAGAAAAACTGTTTTTT. Its translation is CAWRRDRGREKLFF.

This clonotype was observed many times. The chain has TRBV30 and TRBJ2-1, with 9 bases matching TRBD2. The CDR3 loop spans 15 amino acids. Losses at the gene ends were 2 bases for V and 5 bases for J; bases not matched to a gene: 7. Germline values: CDR1 GTSNPN, CDR2 SVGIG (reference sequence). CDR3: CAWSRGRADHNEQFF. CDR3 nucleotide sequence: TGTGCCTGGAGTCGCGGGAGGGCCGATCACAATGAGCAGTTCTTC.

The V gene is TRBV7-9, the J gene TRBJ2-1, with 9 bases that match TRBD2. The CDR3 is 15 residues long. V was pared by 3 bases and J by 5 bases, with 5 bases of the junction left unmatched. Germline CDR1 is SEHNR and CDR2 is FQNEAQ (reference sequence). CDR3 nucleotide sequence: TGTGCCAGCAGCTTTCTAGCGGGGCCTGACAATGAGCAGTTCTTC. Protein product: CASSFLAGPDNEQFF. Supplemented by reference TRBV7-9 and TRBJ2-1, the full variable domain reads DTGVSQNPRHKITKRGQNVTFRCDPISEHNRLYWYRQTLGQGPEFLTYFQNEAQLEKSRLLSDRFSAERPKGSFSTLEIQRTEQGDSAMYLCASSFLAGPDNEQFFGPGTRLTVL.

In this sample, this clonotype turned up many times. The J gene is TRBJ2-7, the V gene TRBV13, with unresolved D. The CDR3 covers 12 residues. CDR1 is PRHDT, CDR2 FYEKMQ, per germline (reference sequence). Between the trimmed V and J ends, which lost 5 bases and 0 bases, there was a span of 5 bases. CDR3 nucleotides: TGTGCCAGCAGCGGCCGCTCCTACGAGCAGTACTTC. Its protein product is CASSGRSYEQYF.

This clonotype occurred many times. The V and J genes are TRBV28 and TRBJ1-1, with D uncertain. The CDR3 is 11 residues long. The germline CDR1 and CDR2 sequences are MDHEN and SYDVKM. V shed 4 bases and J shed 4 bases, with 4 bases lying between them. This CDR3 is CASSSITEAFF. CDR3 nucleotides: TGTGCCAGCAGTTCCATCACTGAAGCTTTCTTT. Looking up the rest from reference TRBV28 and TRBJ1-1 gives the full variable domain: DVKVTQSSRYLVKRTGEKVFLECVQDMDHENMFWYRQDPGLGLRLIYFSYDVKMKEKGDIPEGYSVSREKKERFSLILESASTNQTSMYLCASSSITEAFFGQGTRLTVV.

Of note for this clonotype: A much larger clone differs by one base, so this may be a read error. This chain joins TRBV7-9 and TRBJ2-5, with 8 positions matching TRBD1. Germline CDR1 is SEHNR and CDR2 is FQNEAQ (reference sequence). The CDR3 totals 14 residues. CDR3 coding DNA: TGTGCCAGCAGGCAGGGACAGGCTGAAGAGACCCGGTACTTC. Protein product: CASRQGQAEETRYF.

This clonotype has at least ten counts. The chain recombines TRBV7-3 with TRBJ1-2; 8 bases are shared with TRBD1. Per germline, CDR1 SGHTA and CDR2 FQGTGA. Losses at the gene ends were 5 bases for V and 6 bases for J; bases not matched to a gene: 5. The CDR3 totals 13 residues. CDR3 bases: TGTGCCAGCAGCATAGGACAGGGAGATGGCTACACCTTC. Translating it yields CASSIGQGDGYTF.

The gene calls are TRBV29-1 and TRBJ2-5; 7 bases fit TRBD1. V trimming: 5 bases; J trimming: 2 bases; junction bases outside the gene matches: 5. The germline CDR1 and CDR2 sequences are SQVTM and ANQGSEA. The CDR3 covers 13 residues. The CDR3: CSVTRQGQETQYF. Here the CDR3 DNA reads TGCAGCGTTACCAGACAGGGTCAAGAGACCCAGTACTTC. Looking up the rest from reference TRBV29-1 and TRBJ2-5 gives the full variable domain: SAVISQKPSRDICQRGTSLTIQCQVDSQVTMMFWYRQQPGQSLTLIATANQGSEATYESGFVIDKFPISRPNLTFSTLTVSNMSPEDSSIYLCSVTRQGQETQYFGPGTRLLVL.

At least ten counts were recorded for this clonotype. The V call is TRBV6-1, the J call TRBJ1-5, with D unclear. CDR1 is MNHNS, CDR2 SASEGT, per germline. The CDR3 totals 17 residues. V was cut by 2 bases and J by 0 bases, with 14 bases left in between. CDR3 nucleotides: TGTGCCAGCAGTGAAACCTTCCGCAGCTATAGCAATCAGCCCCAGCATTTT. This translates into CASSETFRSYSNQPQHF.

The chain is built from TRBV7-2 and TRBJ2-7, with D maybe TRBD2 (6 bases). Germline-derived CDR1 and CDR2 are SGHTA and FQGNSA. Trimming cost V 6 bases and J 6 bases, with 21 bases left between them. The CDR3 consists of 15 residues. CDR3 sequence reads: CASSPERRDVREQYF. The CDR3 region has the DNA TGTGCCAGCAGTCCGGAGAGGCGGGACGTACGCGAGCAGTACTTC.

This clonotype was detected a few times. The chain employs TRBV4-3 and TRBJ2-7; 10 bases map to TRBD2. The CDR3 extends over 14 amino acids. From germline, CDR1 is LGHNA and CDR2 YSLEER. With 3 bases clipped from V and 6 bases from J, the junction kept 5 bases outside the gene matches. CDR3 DNA sequence: TGCGCCAGCAGCCACCTAGCGGGAGAGGGCGAGCAGTACTTC. It translates to CASSHLAGEGEQYF.

This clonotype was picked up many times. V gene TRBV20-1 combines with J gene TRBJ1-1, with D perhaps TRBD1 (6 bases). The CDR3 has 14 residues. Germline V gene lookup returns CDR1 DFQATT and CDR2 SNEGSKA (reference sequence). V gave up 2 bases and J gave up 1 base, with 11 bases separating them. In DNA form, the CDR3 reads TGCAGTGCTAGACTCAGGGGCGGGAACACTGAAGCTTTCTTT. Translation: CSARLRGGNTEAFF.

This clonotype has a count of ten or more. V and J are TRBV7-9 and TRBJ2-6; D is uncertain. CDR3 size: 15 residues. CDR1 is SEHNR and CDR2 is FQNEAQ in the germline V gene (reference sequence). V was clipped by 0 bases and J by 2 bases, with 5 bases between them. The CDR3 DNA follows: TGTGCCAGCAGCTTAGCTAGCACTGGGGCCAACGTCCTGACTTTC. It yields the protein CASSLASTGANVLTF.

This clonotype was seen ten or more times. V usage is TRBV30 and J usage is TRBJ2-3; a possible D gene is TRBD2 (5 bases). CDR1 and CDR2 from the germline V gene are GTSNPN and SVGIG (reference sequence). The V end was cut by 7 bases, the J end by 4 bases, with 15 bases between. This CDR3 is 13 amino acids long. The CDR3 DNA reads as TGTGCCTCCTCTTCGTCTAGCTCAGATACGCAGTATTTT. The encoded protein is CASSSSSSDTQYF. The entire variable domain, with the rest obtained from reference TRBV30 and TRBJ2-3, is as follows: SQTIHQWPATLVQPVGSPLSLECTVEGTSNPNLYWYRQAAGRGLQLLFYSVGIGQISSEVPQNLSASRPQDRQFILSSKKLLLSDSGFYLCASSSSSSDTQYFGPGTRLTVL.

The table lists this clonotype with many counts. The chain recombines TRBV12-3 or TRBV12-4 with TRBJ2-1, with TRBD2 matching 7 bases. The CDR3 runs to 16 residues. Trimming at V came to 5 bases and at J to 4 bases, leaving 11 bases not matched to a gene. The CDR3 sequence is CASSPQAGTSYNEQFF. The CDR3 bases are TGTGCCAGCAGTCCCCAAGCGGGAACCTCGTACAATGAGCAGTTCTTC.

In this sample, this clonotype turned up many times. The chain couples TRBV20-1 to TRBJ2-7; tentative D call: TRBD2 (7 bases). Germline V gene lookup returns CDR1 DFQATT and CDR2 SNEGSKA (reference sequence). Trimming took off 1 base at V and 7 bases at J, with 11 bases between the two ends. CDR3 length: 12 amino acids. In DNA, the CDR3 is TGCAGTGCTAGAGGGGGGGGCCGGGAGCAGTACTTC. This translates into CSARGGGREQYF.